This TCR beta chain was found in a study of OX40 agonist ivuxolimab in advanced cancers. Study-level background: A male proportion of under 90% was recorded, with mean age about 54 years and range about 20 to 90. Prior checkpoint blockade (anti-PD-1, anti-PD-L1 or anti-CTLA-4) was permitted; 35% to 50% had it. Patients achieving partial responses numbered three: one hepatocellular carcinoma case and two cutaneous melanoma cases.

Measured with immunoSEQ multiplex PCR; TCRdb has only the in-frame clones, and not every one. The table records over 15,000 clones, around 88% of them present only once. The material was CD4+ or CD8+ T cells sorted from blood, obtained in a trial of the OX40 agonist ivuxolimab. This TCR came from an adult with an advanced solid tumor such as melanoma, head and neck, liver or kidney cancer.

CDR3 in DNA: TGTGCCAGCAGCTTAGCTGGCAGTCAAGAGACCCAGTACTTC. It is translated as CASSLAGSQETQYF. The chain combines TRBV7-9 with TRBJ2-5; the D is unclear. The V and J ends lost 0 bases and 2 bases respectively, with 7 bases between them. Germline V gene lookup returns CDR1 SEHNR and CDR2 FQNEAQ (reference sequence). The CDR3 totals 14 residues.